The T cell receptor beta chain under discussion was sequenced for a study of blood T cell repertoires in COVID-19. The CDR3 consists of 16 residues. Per germline, CDR1 SGHVS and CDR2 FQNEAQ. The ends lost 5 bases at V and 0 bases at J; junction bases unmatched: 8. Sequencing was performed with immunoSEQ multiplex PCR; in TCRdb, only in-frame clones are kept and a portion is missing. The sample records over 150,000 clones, approximately 79% being singletons. The TCR sequence derives from a man aged 45-60 years who had recovered from COVID-19. The sequenced material came from PBMCs or T cells enriched from blood (not recorded which). The J gene is TRBJ1-1, the V gene TRBV7-8, with TRBD1 matching over 8 bases. The CDR3 here is CASSLSGQAMNTEAFF. The CDR3 DNA is TGTGCCAGCAGCCTATCGGGACAGGCCATGAACACTGAAGCTTTCTTT.